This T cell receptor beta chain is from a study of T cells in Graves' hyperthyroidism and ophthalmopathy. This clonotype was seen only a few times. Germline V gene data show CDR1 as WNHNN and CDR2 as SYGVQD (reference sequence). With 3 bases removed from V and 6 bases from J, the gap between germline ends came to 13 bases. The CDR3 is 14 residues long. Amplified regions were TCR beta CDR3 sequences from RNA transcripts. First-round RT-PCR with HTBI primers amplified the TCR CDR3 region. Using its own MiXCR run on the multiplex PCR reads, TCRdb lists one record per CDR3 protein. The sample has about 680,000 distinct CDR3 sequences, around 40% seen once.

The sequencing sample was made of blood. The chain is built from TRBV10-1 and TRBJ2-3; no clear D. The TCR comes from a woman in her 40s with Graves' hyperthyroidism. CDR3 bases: TGCGCCAGCAGTGAATCGCAGGCACAGGATACGCAGTATTTT. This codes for CASSESQAQDTQYF.